By frequency in the sample, the clone carrying this T cell receptor (beta chain) is large. Produced via immunoSEQ multiplex PCR; TCRdb's table is partial and in-frame only. Here the sample spans roughly 17,000 clones, just under 75% being singletons. This sample is drawn from a study of T cells in narcolepsy. The sequence derives from a human donor with narcolepsy. Sequenced input: CD45RA- memory CD8+ T cells from PBMCs.

CDR3 region: CASSLFPAGLVFGEQYF. Here the CDR3 DNA reads TGTGCCAGCAGCTTATTTCCTGCGGGACTAGTTTTCGGCGAGCAGTACTTC. The chain links TRBV7-6 to TRBJ2-7; 8 bases agree with TRBD2. Germline V gene sequence: CDR1 SGHVS, CDR2 FNYEAQ. Trimming cost V 2 bases and J 6 bases; bases outside gene matches: 15. CDR3 length: 17 residues.